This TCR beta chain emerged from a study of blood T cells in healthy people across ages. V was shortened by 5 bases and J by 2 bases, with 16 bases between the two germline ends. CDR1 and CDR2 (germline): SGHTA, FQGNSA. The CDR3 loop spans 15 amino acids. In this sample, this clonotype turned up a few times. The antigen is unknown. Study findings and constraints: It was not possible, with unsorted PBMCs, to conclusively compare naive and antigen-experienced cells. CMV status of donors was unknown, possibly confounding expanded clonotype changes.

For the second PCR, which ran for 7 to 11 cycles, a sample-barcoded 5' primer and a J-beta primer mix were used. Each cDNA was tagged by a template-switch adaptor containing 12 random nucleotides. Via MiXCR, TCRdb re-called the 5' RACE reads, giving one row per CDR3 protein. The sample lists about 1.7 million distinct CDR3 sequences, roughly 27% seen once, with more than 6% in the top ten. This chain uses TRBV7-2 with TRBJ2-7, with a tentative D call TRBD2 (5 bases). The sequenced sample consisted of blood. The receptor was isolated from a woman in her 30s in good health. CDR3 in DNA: TGTGCCAGCAGCCCAGTCGGGGTCAGTGCCTACGAGCAGTACTTC. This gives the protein CASSPVGVSAYEQYF.